This T cell receptor (beta chain) was retrieved from a study of blood T cell repertoires in COVID-19. Study-wide context: Donors in the United States, Italy and Spain gave samples during acute or convalescent COVID-19. Sample material is recorded as cDNA or gDNA derived from T cells, B-cell-depleted T cells, or PBMCs.

The CDR3 has 11 residues. V lost 7 bases, J lost 3 bases, and 7 bases lay in between. Germline V gene lookup returns CDR1 MDHEN and CDR2 SYDVKM. Clones were sequenced by immunoSEQ multiplex PCR, and TCRdb holds only the in-frame ones, with some missing. The data contain under 400,000 clones, roughly nine tenths of them singletons. The chain has TRBV28 and TRBJ2-7; no clear D gene. The sequence was obtained from a woman aged 25 to 39 with COVID-19, enrolled during active disease. Specimen: peripheral blood. CDR3 protein: CASTSGYEQYF. The DNA for the CDR3 is TGTGCCAGCACCTCAGGCTACGAGCAGTACTTC.